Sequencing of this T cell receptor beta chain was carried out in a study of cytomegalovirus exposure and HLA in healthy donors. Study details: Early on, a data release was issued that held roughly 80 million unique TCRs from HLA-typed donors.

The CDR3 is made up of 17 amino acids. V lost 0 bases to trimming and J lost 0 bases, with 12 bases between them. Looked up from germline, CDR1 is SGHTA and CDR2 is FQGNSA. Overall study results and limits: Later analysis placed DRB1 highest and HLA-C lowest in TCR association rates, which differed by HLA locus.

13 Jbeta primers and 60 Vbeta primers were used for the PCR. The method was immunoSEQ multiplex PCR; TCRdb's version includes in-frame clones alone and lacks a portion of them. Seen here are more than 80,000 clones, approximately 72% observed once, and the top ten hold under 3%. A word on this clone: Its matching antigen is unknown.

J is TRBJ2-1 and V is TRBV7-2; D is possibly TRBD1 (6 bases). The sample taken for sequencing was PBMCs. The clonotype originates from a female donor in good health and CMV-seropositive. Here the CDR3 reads CASSLALGASSYNEQFF. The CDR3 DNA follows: TGTGCCAGCAGCTTAGCGCTGGGGGCTAGCTCCTACAATGAGCAGTTCTTC.